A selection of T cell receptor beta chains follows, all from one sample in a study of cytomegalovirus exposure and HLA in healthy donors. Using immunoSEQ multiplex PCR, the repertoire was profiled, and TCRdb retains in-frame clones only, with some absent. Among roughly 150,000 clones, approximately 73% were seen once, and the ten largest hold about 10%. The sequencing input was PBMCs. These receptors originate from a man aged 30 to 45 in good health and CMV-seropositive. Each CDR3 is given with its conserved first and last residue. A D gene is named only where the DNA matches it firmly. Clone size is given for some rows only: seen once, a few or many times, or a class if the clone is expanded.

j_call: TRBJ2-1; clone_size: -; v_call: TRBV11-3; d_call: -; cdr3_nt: TGTGCCAGCAGCCGGACTATCCTCTACAATGAGCAGTTCTTC; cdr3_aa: CASSRTILYNEQFF
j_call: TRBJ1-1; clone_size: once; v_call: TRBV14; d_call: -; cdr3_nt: TGTGCCAGCAGCCCCCACTTGCGGCAGACCCACGCGGTGGTTGCTGAAGCTTTCTTT; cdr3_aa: CASSPHLRQTHAVVAEAFF
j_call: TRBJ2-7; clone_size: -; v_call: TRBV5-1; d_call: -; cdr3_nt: TGCGCCAGCAGCTTGGACTTTGGAGATGAGCAGTACTTC; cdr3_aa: CASSLDFGDEQYF
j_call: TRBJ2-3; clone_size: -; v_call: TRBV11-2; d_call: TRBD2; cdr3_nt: TGTGCCAGCAGCTTCGGACTAGCGGGGACCACAGATACGCAGTATTTT; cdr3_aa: CASSFGLAGTTDTQYF
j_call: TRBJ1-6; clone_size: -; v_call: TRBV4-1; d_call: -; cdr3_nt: TGCGCCAGCAGCCACCCCCAAGGTCGGGATTCACCCCTCCACTTT; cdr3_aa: CASSHPQGRDSPLHF
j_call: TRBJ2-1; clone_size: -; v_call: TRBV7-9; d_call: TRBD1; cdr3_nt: TGTTCCAGCAGCTTTAGGCTCGGGACAGAGACCTTGTGGGCCCCAGAGCAGTTCTTC; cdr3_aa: CSSSFRLGTETLWAPEQFF
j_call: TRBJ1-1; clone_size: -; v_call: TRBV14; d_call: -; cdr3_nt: TGTGCCAGCAGCCCCTGGGGCGACACCGCTGAAGCTTTCTTT; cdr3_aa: CASSPWGDTAEAFF
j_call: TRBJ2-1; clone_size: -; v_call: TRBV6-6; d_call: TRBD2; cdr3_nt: TGTGCCAGCAGTTCGGACCCGGGGGGCTCCTACAATGAGCAGTTCTTC; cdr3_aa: CASSSDPGGSYNEQFF
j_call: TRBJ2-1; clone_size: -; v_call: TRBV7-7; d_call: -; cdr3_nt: TGTGCCAGCAGCTTAATCCCGCTTTCGAGCTCCTACAATGAGCAGTTCTTC; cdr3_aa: CASSLIPLSSSYNEQFF
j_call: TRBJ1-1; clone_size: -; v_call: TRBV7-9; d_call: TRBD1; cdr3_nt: TGTGCCAGCAGCTCCAACAGGGGGGGGAACACTGAAGCTTTCTTT; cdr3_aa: CASSSNRGGNTEAFF
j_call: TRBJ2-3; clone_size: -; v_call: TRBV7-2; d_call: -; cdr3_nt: TGTGCCAGCAGCCAAACAGTGCCAGATACGCAGTATTTT; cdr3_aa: CASSQTVPDTQYF
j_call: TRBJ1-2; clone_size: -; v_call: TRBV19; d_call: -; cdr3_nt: TGTGCCAGTAGTATAGGGTCGAGGGGGGGCGGCTACACCTTC; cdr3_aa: CASSIGSRGGGYTF
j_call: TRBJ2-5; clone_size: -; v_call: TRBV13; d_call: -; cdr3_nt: TGTGCCAGCAGCTCACGGGGTAAAGAGACCCAGTACTTC; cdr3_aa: CASSSRGKETQYF
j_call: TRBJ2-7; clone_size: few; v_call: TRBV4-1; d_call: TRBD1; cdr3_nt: TGCGCCAGCAGCCAGGAGACAGGGTTGTTTTCCTACGAGCAGTACTTC; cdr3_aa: CASSQETGLFSYEQYF
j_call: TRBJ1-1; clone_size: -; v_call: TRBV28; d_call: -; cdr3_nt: TGTGCCACCTCGGGTTGGGGGCCGGACACTGAAGCTTTCTTT; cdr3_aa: CATSGWGPDTEAFF
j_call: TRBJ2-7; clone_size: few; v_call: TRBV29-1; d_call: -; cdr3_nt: TGCAGCGCGTTTCTAGGGGACTCCTACGAGCAGTACTTC; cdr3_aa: CSAFLGDSYEQYF
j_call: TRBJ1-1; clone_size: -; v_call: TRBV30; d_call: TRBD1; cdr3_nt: TGTGCCTGGGGAAGAGGGACAGCAGAAGCTTTCTTT; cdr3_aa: CAWGRGTAEAFF
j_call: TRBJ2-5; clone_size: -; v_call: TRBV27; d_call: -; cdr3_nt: TGTGCCAGCACTCAAGAGACCCAGTACTTC; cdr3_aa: CASTQETQYF
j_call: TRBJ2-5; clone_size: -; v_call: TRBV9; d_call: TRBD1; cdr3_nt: TGTGCCAGCAGCGTATGGGGACAGCAACAAGAGACCCAGTACTTC; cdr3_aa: CASSVWGQQQETQYF
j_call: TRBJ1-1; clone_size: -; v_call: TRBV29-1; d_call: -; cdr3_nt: TGCAGCGTTGTTATCGGTCCGTGGGCAGCTTTCTTT; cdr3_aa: CSVVIGPWAAFF
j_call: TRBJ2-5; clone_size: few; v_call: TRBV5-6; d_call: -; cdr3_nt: TGTGCCAGCAGCTTGCTAGCGAGAGAGGCGGAGACCCAGTACTTC; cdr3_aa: CASSLLAREAETQYF
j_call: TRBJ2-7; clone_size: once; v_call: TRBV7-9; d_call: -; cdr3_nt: TGTGCCAGCAGCTTAGTGCTGGGGGCGCAAAGCGAGCAGTACTTC; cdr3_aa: CASSLVLGAQSEQYF
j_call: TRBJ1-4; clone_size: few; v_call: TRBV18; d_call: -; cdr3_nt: TGTGCCAGCTCACCACGGAGGGTAGGGGAAAAACTGTTTTTT; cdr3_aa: CASSPRRVGEKLFF
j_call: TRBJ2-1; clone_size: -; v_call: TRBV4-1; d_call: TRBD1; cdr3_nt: TGCGCCAGCAGCCAAGCTATGGGGACAGGCTCCTACAATGAGCAGTTCTTC; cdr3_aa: CASSQAMGTGSYNEQFF
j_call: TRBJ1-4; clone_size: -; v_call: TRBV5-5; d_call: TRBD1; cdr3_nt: TGTGCCAGCAGCTTGGTTTGGGTCAGGGGGCCAGCCCTTGGGGAAAAACTGTTTTTT; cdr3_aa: CASSLVWVRGPALGEKLFF
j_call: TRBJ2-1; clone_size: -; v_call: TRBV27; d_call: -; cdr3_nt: TGTGCCAGCAGTTCCATATCCCTCGGGCAGTTCTTC; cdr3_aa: CASSSISLGQFF
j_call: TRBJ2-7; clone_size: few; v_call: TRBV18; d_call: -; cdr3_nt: TGTGCCAGCTCACTCGCCCAGGCCCGGATTTCCTACGAGCAGTACTTC; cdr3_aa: CASSLAQARISYEQYF
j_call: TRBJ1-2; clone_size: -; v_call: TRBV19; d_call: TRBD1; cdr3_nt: TGTGCCAGTAGCCCTGTACAGGGGGCGAGAGGCTATGGCTACACCTTC; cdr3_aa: CASSPVQGARGYGYTF
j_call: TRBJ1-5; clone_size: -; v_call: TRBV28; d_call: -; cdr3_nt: TGTGCCAGCAGTTTAGCGGACATTAATCAGCCCCAGCATTTT; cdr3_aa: CASSLADINQPQHF
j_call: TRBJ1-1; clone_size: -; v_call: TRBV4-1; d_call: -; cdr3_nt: TGCGCCGGCAGCCAAGATCAAATTAGGACAGCAAAACAAAACACTGAAGCTTTCTTT; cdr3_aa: CAGSQDQIRTAKQNTEAFF
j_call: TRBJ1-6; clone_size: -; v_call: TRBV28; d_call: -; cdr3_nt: TGTGCCAGCAGTCAGGGTTACTCCTATAATTCACCCCTCCACTTT; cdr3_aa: CASSQGYSYNSPLHF
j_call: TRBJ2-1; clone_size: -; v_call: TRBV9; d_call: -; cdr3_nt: TGTGCCAGCAGCGTAGCTCCCCTTGGCAGGGGCTCGGATGAGCAGTTCTTC; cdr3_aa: CASSVAPLGRGSDEQFF
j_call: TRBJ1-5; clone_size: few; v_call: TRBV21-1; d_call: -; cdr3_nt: TGTGCCAGCAGCAACCGGGACAGGGGGAAGTATAGCAATCAGCCCCAGCATTTT; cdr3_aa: CASSNRDRGKYSNQPQHF
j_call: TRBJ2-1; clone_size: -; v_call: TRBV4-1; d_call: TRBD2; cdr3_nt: TGCGCCAGCAGTCGCCGGTCGCGGGAGGTCAATGAGCGGTTCTTC; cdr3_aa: CASSRRSREVNERFF
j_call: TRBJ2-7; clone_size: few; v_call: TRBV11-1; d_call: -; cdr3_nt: TGTGCCAGCAGCTTAGGTCCGGTCGACGAGCAGTACTTC; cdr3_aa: CASSLGPVDEQYF
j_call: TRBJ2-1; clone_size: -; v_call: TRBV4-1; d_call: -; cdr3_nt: TGCGCCAGCAGCCAAGTTAACAATGAGCAGTTCTTC; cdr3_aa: CASSQVNNEQFF
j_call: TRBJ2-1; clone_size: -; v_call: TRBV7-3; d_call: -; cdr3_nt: TGTGCCAGCAGTCCCTCTAGCGTCGACAATGAGCAGTTCTTC; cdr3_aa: CASSPSSVDNEQFF
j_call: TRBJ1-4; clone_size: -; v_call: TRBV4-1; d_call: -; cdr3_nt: TGCGCCAGCAGCCAGACCACCGCGGGACGGGGCGGCGGAAAACTGTTTTTT; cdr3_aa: CASSQTTAGRGGGKLFF
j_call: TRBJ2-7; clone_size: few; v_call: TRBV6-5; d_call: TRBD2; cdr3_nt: TGTGCCAGCAGAGGACTAGCGGTCTACGAGCAGTACTTC; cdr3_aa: CASRGLAVYEQYF
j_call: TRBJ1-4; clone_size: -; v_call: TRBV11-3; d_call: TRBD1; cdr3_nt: TGTGCCAGCTCAGGGGGCTATTCTAATGAAAAACTGTTTTTT; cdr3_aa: CASSGGYSNEKLFF
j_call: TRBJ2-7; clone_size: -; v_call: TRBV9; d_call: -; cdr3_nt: TGTGCCAGCAGCGTAGGGCGCGGAAGCTCCTACGAGCAGTACTTC; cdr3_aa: CASSVGRGSSYEQYF
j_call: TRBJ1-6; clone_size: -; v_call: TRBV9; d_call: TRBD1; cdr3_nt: TGTGCCAGCAGCGTAGCAGACAGGGCTTCACCCCTCCACTTT; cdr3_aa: CASSVADRASPLHF